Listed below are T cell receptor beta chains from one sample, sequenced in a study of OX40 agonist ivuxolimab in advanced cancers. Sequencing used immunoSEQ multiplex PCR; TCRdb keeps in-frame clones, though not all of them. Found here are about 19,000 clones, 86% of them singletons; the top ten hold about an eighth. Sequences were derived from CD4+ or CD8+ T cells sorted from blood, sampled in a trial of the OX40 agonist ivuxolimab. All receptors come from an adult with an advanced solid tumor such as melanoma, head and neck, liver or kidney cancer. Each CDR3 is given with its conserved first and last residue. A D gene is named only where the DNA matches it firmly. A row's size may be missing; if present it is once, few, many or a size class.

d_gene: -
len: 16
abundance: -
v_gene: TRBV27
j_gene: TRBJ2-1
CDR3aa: CASSILRADLYNEQFF
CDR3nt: TGTGCCAGCAGTATTCTTAGGGCGGATCTATACAATGAGCAGTTCTTC

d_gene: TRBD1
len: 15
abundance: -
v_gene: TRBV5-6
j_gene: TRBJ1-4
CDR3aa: CASSLARTGEEKLFF
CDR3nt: TGTGCCAGCAGCTTGGCCCGGACAGGAGAAGAAAAACTGTTTTTT

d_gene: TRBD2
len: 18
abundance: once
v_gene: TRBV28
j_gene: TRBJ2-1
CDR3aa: CASSSKRGRKSSYNEQFF
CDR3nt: TGTGCCAGCAGTTCGAAGCGGGGGCGGAAAAGCTCCTACAATGAGCAGTTCTTC

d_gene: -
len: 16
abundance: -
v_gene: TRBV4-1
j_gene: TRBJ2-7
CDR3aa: CASSQEARAEYYEQYF
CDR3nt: TGCGCCAGCAGCCAAGAGGCCAGGGCGGAATACTACGAGCAGTACTTC

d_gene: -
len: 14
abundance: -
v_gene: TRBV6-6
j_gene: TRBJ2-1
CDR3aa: CASSQDPLGNEQFF
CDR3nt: TGTGCCAGCAGTCAGGACCCCCTAGGCAATGAGCAGTTCTTC

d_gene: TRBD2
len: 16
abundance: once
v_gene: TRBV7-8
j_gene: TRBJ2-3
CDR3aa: CASSLKGGSSTDTQYF
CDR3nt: TGTGCCAGCAGCTTAAAAGGCGGGAGTAGCACAGATACGCAGTATTTT

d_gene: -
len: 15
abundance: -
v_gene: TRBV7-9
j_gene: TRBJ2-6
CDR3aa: CAGGAEYSGANVLTF
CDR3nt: TGTGCTGGGGGGGCGGAATACTCTGGGGCCAACGTCCTGACTTTC

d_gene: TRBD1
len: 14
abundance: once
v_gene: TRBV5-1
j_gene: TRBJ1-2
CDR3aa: CASSRDRVAYGYTF
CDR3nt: TGCGCCAGCAGCAGGGACAGGGTGGCGTATGGCTACACCTTC

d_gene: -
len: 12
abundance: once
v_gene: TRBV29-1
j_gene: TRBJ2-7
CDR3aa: CSVEDQQYEQYF
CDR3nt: TGCAGCGTTGAAGATCAGCAGTACGAGCAGTACTTC

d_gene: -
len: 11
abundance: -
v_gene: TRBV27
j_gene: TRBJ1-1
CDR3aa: CASNRGTEAFF
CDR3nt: TGTGCCAGCAACCGAGGGACTGAAGCTTTCTTT

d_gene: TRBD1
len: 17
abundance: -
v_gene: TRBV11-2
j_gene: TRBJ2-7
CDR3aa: CASSLDLDRGLSYEQYF
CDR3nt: TGTGCCAGCAGCTTAGATCTGGACAGGGGGTTATCCTACGAGCAGTACTTC

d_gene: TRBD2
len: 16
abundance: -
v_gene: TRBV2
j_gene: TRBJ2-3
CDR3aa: CASSWTSGDLTDTQYF
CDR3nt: TGTGCCAGCAGTTGGACTAGCGGGGATCTCACAGATACGCAGTATTTT

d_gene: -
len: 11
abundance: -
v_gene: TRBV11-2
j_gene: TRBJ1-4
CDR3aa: CASSLVGGLFF
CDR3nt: TGTGCCAGCAGCTTAGTGGGAGGACTGTTTTTT

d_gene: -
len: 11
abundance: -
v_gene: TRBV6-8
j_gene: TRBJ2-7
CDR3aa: CASSDWHEQYF
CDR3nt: TGTGCCAGCAGTGATTGGCACGAGCAGTACTTC

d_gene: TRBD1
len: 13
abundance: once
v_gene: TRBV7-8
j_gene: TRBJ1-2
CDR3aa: CASSYGDRMDYTF
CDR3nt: TGTGCCAGCAGCTATGGGGACAGGATGGACTACACCTTC

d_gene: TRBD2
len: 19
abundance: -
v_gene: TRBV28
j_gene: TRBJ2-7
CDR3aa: CASSFEVAGLEGSSYEQYF
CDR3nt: TGTGCCAGCAGTTTTGAGGTAGCGGGGCTGGAGGGGTCCTCCTACGAGCAGTACTTC

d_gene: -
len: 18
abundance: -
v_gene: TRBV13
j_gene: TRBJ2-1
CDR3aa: CASSFPRMGLSSYNEQFF
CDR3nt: TGTGCCAGCAGCTTCCCCCGAATGGGACTGAGCTCCTACAATGAGCAGTTCTTC

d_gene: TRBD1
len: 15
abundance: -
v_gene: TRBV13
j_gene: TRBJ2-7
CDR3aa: CASSLVGQGAYEQYF
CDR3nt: TGTGCCAGCAGCTTAGTGGGACAGGGGGCCTACGAGCAGTACTTC

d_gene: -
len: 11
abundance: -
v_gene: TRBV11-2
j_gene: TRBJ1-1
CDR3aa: CASSLYTEAFF
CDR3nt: TGTGCCAGCAGCTTATACACTGAAGCTTTCTTT

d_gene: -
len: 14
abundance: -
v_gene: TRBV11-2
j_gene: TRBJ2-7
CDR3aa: CASSPSGKGYEQYF
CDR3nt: TGTGCCAGCAGCCCCTCGGGGAAGGGCTACGAGCAGTACTTC

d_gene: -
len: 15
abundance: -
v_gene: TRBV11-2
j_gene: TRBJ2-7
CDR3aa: CASSPEGGSQYEQYF
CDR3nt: TGTGCCAGCAGCCCAGAGGGGGGATCCCAATACGAGCAGTACTTC

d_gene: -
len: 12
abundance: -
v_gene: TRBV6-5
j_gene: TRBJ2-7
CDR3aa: CASSTDRYEQYF
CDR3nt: TGTGCCAGCAGCACTGACAGATACGAGCAGTACTTC

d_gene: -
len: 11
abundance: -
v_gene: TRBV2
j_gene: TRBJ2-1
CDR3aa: CASIRGREQFF
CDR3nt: TGTGCCAGCATCCGAGGGCGTGAGCAGTTCTTC

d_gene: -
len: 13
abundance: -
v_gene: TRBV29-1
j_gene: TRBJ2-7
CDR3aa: CSVAGPRTYEQYF
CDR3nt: TGCAGCGTTGCTGGGCCCCGAACCTACGAGCAGTACTTC

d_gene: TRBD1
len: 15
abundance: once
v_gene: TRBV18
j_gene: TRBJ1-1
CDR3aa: CASSPLIGTGDEAFF
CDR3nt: TGTGCCAGCTCACCACTTATTGGGACAGGGGATGAAGCTTTCTTT

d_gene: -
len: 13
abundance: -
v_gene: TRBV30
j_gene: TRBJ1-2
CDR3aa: CASWRGTVDGYTF
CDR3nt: TGTGCCTCCTGGCGGGGAACGGTAGATGGCTACACCTTC

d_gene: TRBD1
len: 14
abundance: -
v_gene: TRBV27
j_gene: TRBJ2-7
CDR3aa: CASSLLRGRGEQYF
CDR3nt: TGTGCCAGCAGTTTATTAAGGGGGCGCGGCGAGCAGTACTTC

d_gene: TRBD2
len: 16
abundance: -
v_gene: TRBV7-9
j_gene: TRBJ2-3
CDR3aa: CASSRRTSGVGDTQYF
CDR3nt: TGTGCCAGCAGCCGGCGGACTAGCGGGGTGGGGGATACGCAGTATTTT